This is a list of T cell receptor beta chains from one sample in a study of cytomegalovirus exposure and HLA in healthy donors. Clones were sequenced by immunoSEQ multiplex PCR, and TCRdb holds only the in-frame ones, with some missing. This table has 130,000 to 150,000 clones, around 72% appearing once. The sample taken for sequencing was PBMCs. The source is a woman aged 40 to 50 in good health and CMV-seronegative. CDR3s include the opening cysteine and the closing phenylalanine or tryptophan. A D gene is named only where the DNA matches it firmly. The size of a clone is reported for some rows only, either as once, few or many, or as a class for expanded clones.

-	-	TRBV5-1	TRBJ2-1	TGCGCCAGCAGCTTGGCGTACTACAATGAGCAGTTCTTC	CASSLAYYNEQFF
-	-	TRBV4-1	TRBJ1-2	TGCGCCAGCAGCCAAGTAACCGCGACTAGTGGCTACACCTTC	CASSQVTATSGYTF
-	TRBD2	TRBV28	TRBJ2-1	TGTGCCAGCAGTTTATTTAAGTCCGGGAGGAGTGAGCATGAGCAGTTCTTC	CASSLFKSGRSEHEQFF
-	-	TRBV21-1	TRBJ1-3	TGTGCCAGCAGCAAAGCCACTCTCTCTGGAAACACCATATATTTT	CASSKATLSGNTIYF
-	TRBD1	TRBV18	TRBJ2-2	TGTGCCAGCTCAAAGGAACAGGGGGCCACCGGGGAGCTGTTTTTT	CASSKEQGATGELFF
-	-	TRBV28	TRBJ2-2	TGTGCCAGCAGGCACCAGATTCGCACCGGGGAGCTGTTTTTT	CASRHQIRTGELFF
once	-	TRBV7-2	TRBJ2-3	TGTGCCAGCAGCTTAGTGAGGGAGAGCACAGATACGCAGTATTTT	CASSLVRESTDTQYF
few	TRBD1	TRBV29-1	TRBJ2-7	TGCAGCCCCCGGGACAGGGGAGGCGAGCAGTACTTC	CSPRDRGGEQYF
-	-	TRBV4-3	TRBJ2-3	TGCGCCAGCAGCCAAGGTGGATTGCCTAGCGGCACAGATACGCAGTATTTT	CASSQGGLPSGTDTQYF
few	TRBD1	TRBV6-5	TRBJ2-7	TGTGCCAGCAGTTACTCGATAGGCGACAGGGACCCCCTAGTGTTC	CASSYSIGDRDPLVF
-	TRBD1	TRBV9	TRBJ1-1	TGTGCCAGCAGCGTCAATCCGGACAGGGGGCGGACCACTGAAGCTTTCTTT	CASSVNPDRGRTTEAFF
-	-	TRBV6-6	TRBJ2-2	TGTGCCAGCAGACGCCCAGGGCAGGACACCGGGGAGCTGTTTTTT	CASRRPGQDTGELFF
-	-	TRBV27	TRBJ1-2	TGTGCCAGCAGTTTACGGGGTTCTACTTATGGCTACACCTTC	CASSLRGSTYGYTF
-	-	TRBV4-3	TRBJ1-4	TGCGCCAGCAGCCAAGCACGGCAGGTCATCTACGGCGAAAAACTGTTTTTT	CASSQARQVIYGEKLFF
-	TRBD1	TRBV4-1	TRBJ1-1	TGCGCCAGCAGCCAAGAAGGGACGACAGGGGTAGCTTTCTTT	CASSQEGTTGVAFF
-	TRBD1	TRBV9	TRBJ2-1	TGTGCCAGCAGCGGAGACCGGACAGGGTTAACCTACAATGAGCAGTTCTTC	CASSGDRTGLTYNEQFF
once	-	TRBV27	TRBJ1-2	TGTGCCAGCAGTCTTACAGTTGGAGGTGGCTACACCTTC	CASSLTVGGGYTF
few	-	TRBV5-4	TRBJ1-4	TGTGCCAGCAGCTTAACGGGCGGGGGGACTAATGAAAAACTGTTTTTT	CASSLTGGGTNEKLFF
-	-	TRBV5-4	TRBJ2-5	TGTGCCAGCAGCTACTGGGACAACCAAGAGACCCAGTACTTC	CASSYWDNQETQYF
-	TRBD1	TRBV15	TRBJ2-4	TGTGCCACCAGCAGAGGGACAGGCTCAAAAAACATTCAGTACTTC	CATSRGTGSKNIQYF
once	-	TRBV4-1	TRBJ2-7	TGCGCCAGCAGCCAAACATTCAGGGGTAACTCCTACGAGCAGTACTTC	CASSQTFRGNSYEQYF
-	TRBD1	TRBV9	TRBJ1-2	TGTGCCAGCAGCGACCGGACAGGAAGATATGGCTACACCTTC	CASSDRTGRYGYTF
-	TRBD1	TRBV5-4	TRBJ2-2	TGTGCCAGCAGCAACGTCGGACAGGGAGGATGGGGGGAGCTGTTTTTT	CASSNVGQGGWGELFF
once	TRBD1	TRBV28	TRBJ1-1	TGTGCCAGCGGTCACAGGGGGGTCGGCACTGAAGCTTTCTTT	CASGHRGVGTEAFF
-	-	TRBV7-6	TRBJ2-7	TGTGCCAGCAGCCTCTCGGGGGGCAGATCCTACGAGCAGTACTTC	CASSLSGGRSYEQYF
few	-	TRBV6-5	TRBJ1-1	TGTGCCAGCAGTCCCTTGGCCCTGAAGACTGAAGCTTTCTTT	CASSPLALKTEAFF
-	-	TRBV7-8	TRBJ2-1	TGTGCCAGCAGCCCCAGGCGGTCAGGGTACAATGAGCAGTTCTTC	CASSPRRSGYNEQFF
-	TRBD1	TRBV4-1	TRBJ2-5	TGCGCCAGCAGCCAAGGGGTTATAGGGACAGGCCAAGAGACCCAGTACTTC	CASSQGVIGTGQETQYF
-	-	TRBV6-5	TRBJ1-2	TGTGCCAGTTCGGCAGGGGACTATGGCTACACCTTC	CASSAGDYGYTF
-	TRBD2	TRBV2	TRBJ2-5	TGTGCCAGCAGTGAAAGCATACTAGCGGGGGTTCGAGCGGAGACCCAGTACTTC	CASSESILAGVRAETQYF
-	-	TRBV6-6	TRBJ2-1	TGTGCCAGCAGAGCCAGGAGGGATACCTACAATGAGCAGTTCTTC	CASRARRDTYNEQFF
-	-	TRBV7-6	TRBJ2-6	TGTGCCAGCAGCTCCAGGGTTCGCTCTGGGGCCAACGTCCTGACTTTC	CASSSRVRSGANVLTF
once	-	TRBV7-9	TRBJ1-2	TGTGCCAGCAGCCGGGGACTGATCTATGGCTACACCTTC	CASSRGLIYGYTF
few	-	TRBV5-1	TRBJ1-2	TGCGCCAGCAGCAGATCCTCAGGGGTTTTAAGCTATGGCTACACCTTC	CASSRSSGVLSYGYTF
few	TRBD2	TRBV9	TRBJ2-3	TGTGCCAGCAGCGCGTCGGGGGGGCCGGGGAATACGCAGTATTTT	CASSASGGPGNTQYF
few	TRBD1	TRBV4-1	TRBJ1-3	TGCGCCAGCAGCCCAGAACCGGGACAGGGACACACCATATATTTT	CASSPEPGQGHTIYF
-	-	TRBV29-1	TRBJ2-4	TGCAGCGCGGGGGTTAGGGATAACATTCAGTACTTC	CSAGVRDNIQYF
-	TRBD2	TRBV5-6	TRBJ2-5	TGTGCCAGCAGCGACAAGCGGGGGGGCCTCCAAGAGACCCAGTACTTC	CASSDKRGGLQETQYF
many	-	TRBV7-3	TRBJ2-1	TGTGCCAGCAGCTTAGTTGGCGGGTTCAGAAATGAGCAGTTCTTC	CASSLVGGFRNEQFF
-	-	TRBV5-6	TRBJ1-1	TGTGCCAGCAGCTTGGTCGCCCAGATGAACACTGAAGCTTTCTTT	CASSLVAQMNTEAFF
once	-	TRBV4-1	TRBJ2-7	TGCGCCAGCAGCCAAGGATCATTAACAGGTTCCTACGAGCAGTACTTC	CASSQGSLTGSYEQYF
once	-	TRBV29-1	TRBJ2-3	TGCAGCGTTGAGTGGGGGGGCCGTACAGATACGCAGTATTTT	CSVEWGGRTDTQYF
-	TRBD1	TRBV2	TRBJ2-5	TGTGCCACGGGGACAGCCCAAGAGACCCAGTACTTC	CATGTAQETQYF
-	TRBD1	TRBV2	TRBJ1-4	TGTGCCAGCAGTGGACCGACAGGGTCGAATGAAAAACTGTTTTTT	CASSGPTGSNEKLFF
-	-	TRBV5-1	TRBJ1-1	TGCGCCAGCAGCTCTCGACAGGCAATGAACACTGAAGCTTTCTTT	CASSSRQAMNTEAFF
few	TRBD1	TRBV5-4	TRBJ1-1	TGTGCCAGCAGCCAGACAGGGGGTGTAACTGAAGCTTTCTTT	CASSQTGGVTEAFF
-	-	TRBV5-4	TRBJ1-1	TGTGCCAGCAGCAGGGACTGGGGGACGAACACTGAAGCTTTCTTT	CASSRDWGTNTEAFF
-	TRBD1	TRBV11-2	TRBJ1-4	TGTGCCAGCAGCCCCAACAGGGGGGGGGAAAAACTGTTTTTT	CASSPNRGGEKLFF
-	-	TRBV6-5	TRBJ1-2	TGTGCCAGCAGTCCAGGGATGGAGACATATGGCTACACCTTC	CASSPGMETYGYTF
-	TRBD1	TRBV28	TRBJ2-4	TGTGCCAGCAGTTTTCTGGACAGGGGTCCCATTCAGTACTTC	CASSFLDRGPIQYF
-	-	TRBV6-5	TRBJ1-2	TGTGCCAGCAGTCCCGGGACATACTATGGCTACACCTTC	CASSPGTYYGYTF
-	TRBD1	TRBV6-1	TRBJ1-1	TGTGCCAGCAGTACTGACAGGGGGAAAACTGAAGCTTTCTTT	CASSTDRGKTEAFF
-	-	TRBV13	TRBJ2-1	TGTGCCAGCAGCTCAATAGGGAGGAATGAGCAGTTCTTC	CASSSIGRNEQFF
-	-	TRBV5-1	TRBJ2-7	TGCGCCAGCAGCTTGGGTGACGTGGAGAGCTCCTACGAGCAGTACTTC	CASSLGDVESSYEQYF
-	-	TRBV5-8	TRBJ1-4	TGTGCCAGCAGTGGGGCGGGAGTTGGTCCGGCTAATGAAAAACTGTTTTTT	CASSGAGVGPANEKLFF
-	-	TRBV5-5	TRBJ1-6	TGTGCCAGCAGCTTGGTCGTCAATTCACCCCTCCACTTT	CASSLVVNSPLHF
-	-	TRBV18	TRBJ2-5	TGTGCCAGCTCACCACGGACAGACCGGGAAGAGACCCAGTACTTC	CASSPRTDREETQYF
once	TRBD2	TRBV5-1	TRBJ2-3	TGCGCCAGCAGCAGGAGTACCGGGACTAGCGGGGGCCGCACAGATACGCAGTATTTT	CASSRSTGTSGGRTDTQYF
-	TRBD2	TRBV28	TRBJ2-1	TGTGCCAGCAGTTCTAGCGGGGGGGCCTACAATGAGCAGTTCTTC	CASSSSGGAYNEQFF